These 27 T cell receptor beta chains came from one sample sequenced in a study of blood T cell repertoires in COVID-19. Data came from immunoSEQ multiplex PCR; TCRdb stores just in-frame clones and leaves some out. The table records about 160,000 clones, roughly 80% of them present only once. The sequenced sample was peripheral blood. The source is an elderly woman with acute or convalescent COVID-19.

This clone was recorded only once. The V and J genes are TRBV6-5 and TRBJ1-5; TRBD1 agrees at 9 bases. V gave up 5 bases and J gave up 6 bases; unmatched junction bases: 8. Looked up from germline, CDR1 is MNHEY and CDR2 is SVGAGI. The CDR3 spans 15 residues. The CDR3 DNA reads as TGTGCCAGCAGTCCGCTGAGACAGGGGGTTCAGCCCCAGCATTTT. Protein sequence: CASSPLRQGVQPQHF.

CDR3 amino acids: CATETGTEAFF. The CDR3 DNA sequence: TGTGCCACCGAGACTGGCACTGAAGCTTTCTTT. The J gene is TRBJ1-1, the V gene TRBV2; D not resolved. The CDR3 covers 11 residues. The germline V and J ends were trimmed by 10 bases and 4 bases, with 10 bases remaining between them. Germline lookup yields CDR1 SNHLY and CDR2 FYNNEI. Based on the CDR3 plus reference TRBV2 and TRBJ1-1, the full variable domain is EPEVTQTPSHQVTQMGQEVILRCVPISNHLYFYWYRQILGQKVEFLVSFYNNEISEKSEIFDDQFSVERPDGSNFTLKIRSTKLEDSAMYFCATETGTEAFFGQGTRLTVV.

This chain joins TRBV6-5 and TRBJ2-3; the match to TRBD1 covers 9 bases. Germline V lookup: CDR1 MNHEY, CDR2 SVGAGI. Germline trimming cut 2 bases from V and 3 bases from J; bases unmatched to any gene: 0. CDR3 size: 14 residues. DNA of the CDR3: TGTGCCAGCAGTTACGGACAGGGGACAGATACGCAGTATTTT. Translating it yields CASSYGQGTDTQYF.

The chain is built from TRBV7-2 and TRBJ1-1; 7 bases align to TRBD1. Trimming removed 3 bases from V and 1 base from J; junction bases left unmatched: 2. CDR1 and CDR2 from the germline V gene are SGHTA and FQGNSA. The CDR3 totals 14 residues. This chain's CDR3 is CASSFTGANTEAFF. The DNA for the CDR3 is TGTGCCAGCAGCTTCACAGGGGCGAACACTGAAGCTTTCTTT.

The chain recombines TRBV27 with TRBJ2-1; 11 nucleotides align to TRBD2. J lost 7 bases, V lost 3 bases, and 5 bases had no gene match. The CDR3 is 15 amino acids. Germline V gives CDR1 MNHEY, CDR2 SMNVEV (reference sequence). The CDR3 loop reads CASSFASGRTNEQFF. CDR3 DNA sequence: TGTGCCAGCAGTTTTGCTAGCGGGAGGACTAATGAGCAGTTCTTC.

The genes are TRBV28 and TRBJ2-5; the match to TRBD1 covers 8 bases. With V trimmed by 10 bases and J by 6 bases, 10 bases remained unmatched. Per germline, CDR1 MDHEN and CDR2 SYDVKM. The CDR3 length is 13 residues. Here the CDR3 reads CATLTGVGKTQYF. In nucleotides, the CDR3 is TGTGCCACCCTGACAGGGGTGGGGAAGACCCAGTACTTC. Full variable domain (outside the CDR3, taken from reference TRBV28 and TRBJ2-5): DVKVTQSSRYLVKRTGEKVFLECVQDMDHENMFWYRQDPGLGLRLIYFSYDVKMKEKGDIPEGYSVSREKKERFSLILESASTNQTSMYLCATLTGVGKTQYFGPGTRLLVL.

The chain is built from TRBV5-4 and TRBJ2-1; no definite D call. Between the trimmed V and J ends, which lost 4 bases and 2 bases, there was a span of 4 bases. CDR1 is SGHNT and CDR2 is YYREEE in the germline V gene (reference sequence). There are 12 residues in the CDR3. The CDR3 nucleotides read TGTGCCAGCAGCCCTACCTACAATGAGCAGTTCTTC. Encoded protein: CASSPTYNEQFF.

The chain employs TRBV7-8 and TRBJ2-7; tentative D call: TRBD1 (6 bases). CDR1 is SGHVS, CDR2 FQNEAQ, per germline. V lost 5 bases and J 12 bases, leaving 23 bases between the germline ends. CDR3 size: 14 residues. The chain's CDR3 is CASSIPGQAPCLYF. Here the CDR3 DNA reads TGTGCCAGCAGCATACCGGGACAAGCGCCTTGTCTGTACTTC.

The chain joins TRBV7-9 to TRBJ1-6; D gene uncertain. The CDR3 loop spans 17 amino acids. Germline assignment: CDR1 SEHNR and CDR2 FQNEAQ (reference sequence). V shed 1 base and J shed 1 base, with 11 bases lying between them. In DNA form, the CDR3 reads TGTGCCAGCAGCTTAGGCGGATCCCGGTCCTATAATTCACCCCTCCACTTT. Translated: CASSLGGSRSYNSPLHF.

This clone appeared a few times. The CDR3 DNA follows: TGTGCCACCAGTGATTTAGAGTTCGGTGAGCAGTTCTTC. As protein: CATSDLEFGEQFF. The genes are TRBV24-1 and TRBJ2-1; no firm D call. Trimming took 1 base from V and 9 from J, leaving 9 bases between them. This CDR3 is built from 13 residues. Germline values: CDR1 KGHDR, CDR2 SFDVKD.

This chain links TRBV11-2 with TRBJ2-3; 10 positions agree with TRBD2. After removal of 5 bases from V and 1 base from J, the junction contained 6 bases not matched to a gene. The germline gives CDR1 SGHAT, CDR2 FQNNGV. CDR3 length: 16 residues. CDR3 DNA: TGTGCCAGCAGCCAAACAGGACTAGCGGGCACAGATACGCAGTATTTT. This sequence encodes CASSQTGLAGTDTQYF.

This clone was seen a handful of times. This chain uses TRBV2 with TRBJ1-2, with 10 bases identical to TRBD1. The CDR3 sequence is 15 residues long. The germline CDR1 and CDR2 sequences are SNHLY and FYNNEI. The V gene end was trimmed by 5 bases and the J gene end by 7 bases; junction bases not matched to a gene: 10. Here the CDR3 reads CASSPGTGVLGGYTF. CDR3 nucleotide sequence: TGTGCCAGCAGTCCCGGGACAGGGGTCCTCGGTGGCTACACCTTC.

This chain joins TRBV19 and TRBJ2-3; D may be TRBD2 (6 bases). The V end lost 3 bases, the J end lost 5 bases, and 15 bases lay between the germline ends. The CDR3 runs 15 residues. Germline V gene lookup returns CDR1 LNHDA and CDR2 SQIVND (reference sequence). The CDR3 DNA follows: TGTGCCAGTAGTATCTCGCTCTTCGGGGGAGATACGCAGTATTTT. This codes for CASSISLFGGDTQYF.

This CDR3 reads CASSLGRGGQETQYF. Written as DNA, the CDR3 is TGTGCCAGCAGTTTAGGCAGAGGGGGTCAAGAGACCCAGTACTTC. This chain joins TRBV27 and TRBJ2-5; possible D gene TRBD1, 6 bases. The ends were cut back, 2 bases at V and 2 bases at J, with 12 bases in the middle. The CDR3 has 15 residues. Germline V gene data show CDR1 as MNHEY and CDR2 as SMNVEV (reference sequence).

The chain uses TRBV6-2 or TRBV6-3 and TRBJ1-5; 7 nucleotides match TRBD1. CDR1 is MNHEY, CDR2 SVGEGT, per germline. V dropped 6 bases and J dropped 3; count of bases not matched to a gene: 5. The CDR3 length is 14 residues. The CDR3 sequence is CASSLDRANQPQHF. In nucleotides, the CDR3 is TGTGCCAGCAGCCTAGACAGGGCCAATCAGCCCCAGCATTTT.

This sequence joins TRBV9 and TRBJ2-1, with TRBD2 matching 8 bases. The germline gives CDR1 SGDLS, CDR2 YYNGEE. This CDR3 is 15 amino acids long. The junction had 5 bases not matched to a gene; V was cut back by 0 bases and J by 6 bases. The CDR3 protein is CASSVDGLARNEQFF. DNA for the CDR3: TGTGCCAGCAGCGTAGACGGACTAGCTCGCAATGAGCAGTTCTTC.

J is TRBJ1-4 and V is TRBV28, with TRBD1 as a possible D gene (6 bases). Germline V gene sequence: CDR1 MDHEN, CDR2 SYDVKM. Trimming took 5 bases from V and 3 from J, leaving 13 bases between them. The CDR3 is made up of 15 amino acids. The CDR3 coding sequence is TGTGCCAGCAGTCGGGGGGGGGCGGCTAATGAAAAACTGTTTTTT. Protein sequence: CASSRGGAANEKLFF.

V and J are TRBV19 and TRBJ1-4; D remains ambiguous. Deletions cut 3 bases from V and 8 bases from J, with 13 bases between. Germline V gives CDR1 LNHDA, CDR2 SQIVND (reference sequence). The CDR3 is 14 residues long. CDR3 bases: TGTGCCAGTAGTATCATGGGAGTTGAGGAAAAACTGTTTTTT. Encoded protein: CASSIMGVEEKLFF.

The rearrangement joins TRBV5-1 to TRBJ1-1, with D unclear. The germline gives CDR1 SGHRS, CDR2 YFSETQ. The CDR3 loop spans 15 amino acids. Deletions cut 4 bases from V and 1 base from J, with 14 bases between. The CDR3 coding sequence is TGCGCCAGCAGCCCCACACAGACGAAGAACACTGAAGCTTTCTTT. As protein: CASSPTQTKNTEAFF. Together with reference TRBV5-1 and TRBJ1-1, the CDR3 gives the full variable domain: KAGVTQTPRYLIKTRGQQVTLSCSPISGHRSVSWYQQTPGQGLQFLFEYFSETQRNKGNFPGRFSGRQFSNSRSEMNVSTLELGDSALYLCASSPTQTKNTEAFFGQGTRLTVV.

The chain carries TRBV19 and TRBJ1-1, with 7 bases that match TRBD1. In germline, CDR1 is LNHDA, CDR2 SQIVND (reference sequence). The junction had 8 bases not matched to a gene; V was cut back by 7 bases and J by 0 bases. The CDR3 is made up of 15 amino acids. The CDR3 spells CASNIGQVMNTEAFF. CDR3 DNA: TGTGCCAGTAATATCGGACAGGTGATGAACACTGAAGCTTTCTTT.

Notes on this clone: A junction end diverges from the germline sequence, so it may reflect a read error. The chain couples TRBV18 to TRBJ2-3; a weak D match, TRBD2 (6 bases). This CDR3 has 14 residues. Per germline, CDR1 KGHSH and CDR2 LQKENI. The CDR3 is CASSPPGGNQRKHF. The CDR3, as DNA: TGTGCCAGCTCACCACCGGGCGGGAACCAACGCAAGCATTTT.

The chain is built from TRBV5-4 and TRBJ1-2, with D hard to call. Trimming removed 1 base at V and 4 bases at J, with 14 bases between. Germline V gene lookup returns CDR1 SGHNT and CDR2 YYREEE (reference sequence). The CDR3 is 15 amino acids. CDR3 region: CASSLPETGIYGYTF. In DNA form, the CDR3 reads TGTGCCAGCAGCTTGCCCGAGACCGGGATCTATGGCTACACCTTC.

V is TRBV5-6 and J is TRBJ1-4; 8 bases fit TRBD1. The CDR3 runs to 12 residues. Germline V CDR1 and CDR2: SGHDT, YYEEEE. The V segment lost 4 bases and the J segment 16 bases; nucleotides outside the gene matches: 9. The CDR3 here is CASSGIRGQWFF. CDR3 bases: TGTGCCAGCAGCGGGATCAGGGGGCAGTGGTTTTTT.

The V call is TRBV29-1, the J call TRBJ2-5, with TRBD1 identical over 10 bases. From germline, CDR1 is SQVTM and CDR2 ANQGSEA. V lost 8 bases, J lost 5 bases, and 8 bases stayed unmatched. The CDR3 runs to 13 residues. The CDR3 DNA reads as TGCAGCACTCCCGGGACAGGGGTGGAGACCCAGTACTTC. Translation: CSTPGTGVETQYF.

The chain recombines TRBV6-5 with TRBJ1-2; 7 positions agree with TRBD1. The germline V gene encodes CDR1 MNHEY and CDR2 SVGAGI. The J segment lost 6 bases and the V segment lost 5 bases, leaving 6 bases of the junction unmatched. The CDR3 loop spans 13 amino acids. The CDR3 protein is CASSPRTGDGYTF. The CDR3 DNA is TGTGCCAGCAGTCCCCGGACAGGAGATGGCTACACCTTC.

There are a few counts of this clone. The chain carries TRBV10-3 and TRBJ1-1; weak D call: TRBD1 (5 bases). Germline-derived CDR1 and CDR2 are ENHRY and SYGVKD. The CDR3 covers 13 residues. V lost 6 bases and J 2 bases, leaving 10 bases between the germline ends. The CDR3 region is CAIRGLPNTEAFF. CDR3 nucleotides: TGTGCCATCAGGGGACTTCCAAACACTGAAGCTTTCTTT.

Of note for this clone: The DNA is left out, because the CDR3 cannot be placed on it with certainty; the CDR3 is given as TCRdb lists it. This sequence joins TRBV9 and TRBJ1-1; TRBD1, the table's D call, was not compared with the DNA. Inclusive of both ends, the CDR3 amounts to 11 amino acids. Germline CDR1 is SGDLS and CDR2 is YYNGEE. This CDR3 is CASSVGTGNFF.